The sequence of this TCR beta chain was determined in a study of T cells expressing NK-cell markers. Study summary: Repertoire data for TCR beta were derived from sorted T cells (CD3+CD56+NKG2C+, CD3+CD56+NKG2C- and CD3+CD56-NKG2C+). Whole-study findings and limits: Among several donors, these clonotypes also ranked first in the CD3+CD56-NKG2C+ fraction.

As the method of synthesis, 5'RACE template switching with UMIs yielded TCR beta cDNA. Each CDR3 protein gets one entry in TCRdb, which reprocessed the 5' RACE reads and gives no DNA. The sample's table shows about 150,000 distinct CDR3 sequences. Of note for this clonotype: Antigen unknown.

The source is a man aged 18-75 years in good health. The sample comprised blood T cells: a sorted CD56 or NKG2C T cell subset, CD4+ or CD8+ T cells, or bulk PBMC T cells (not recorded which).

This chain's CDR3 is CASQEFRVVNTEAFF. This sequence joins TRBV19 and TRBJ1-1; lacking DNA, the TRBD1 call made by TCRdb goes unchecked. Germline CDR1 LNHDA, CDR2 SQIVND (reference sequence). The CDR3 runs to 15 residues.